This TCR beta chain originates from a study of T cell repertoires in cytomegalovirus infection. In the study overall: Use of recently identified HLA-C-restricted and well-studied HLA-B-restricted CMV epitopes was part of the study. Evidence of both CMV infection and a matching HLA type came from public TCR beta signatures.

Study-level results: Totalled public TCR beta family frequency picked out people who carried CMV plus the relevant HLA.

Of note for this clonotype: Its antigen is currently unknown.

TCRdb re-derived calls from the reads in MiXCR, one entry per CDR3 protein. Of about 830,000 distinct CDR3 sequences in the sample, 32% are singletons; the top ten hold 12%. This CDR3 is 15 amino acids long. Germline values: CDR1 LGHDT, CDR2 YNNKEL (reference sequence). Losses at the gene ends were 3 bases for V and 3 bases for J; bases not matched to a gene: 5. The sample here was cultured CD8+ T cells from PBMCs, taken from culture after CMV antigen stimulation. The V gene is TRBV3-1, the J gene TRBJ2-7; 10 nucleotides line up with TRBD2. The source is a human donor in good health (CMV status not recorded). Some clones in this sample may be carry-over from other donors' samples. CDR3 nucleotides: TGTGCCAGCAGCCACATAGCGGGGGGTTTCTACGAGCAGTACTTC. This sequence encodes CASSHIAGGFYEQYF.